The T cell receptor (beta chain) described here comes from a study of shared T cell receptors in the human thymus. Clones were read by immunoSEQ multiplex PCR, and TCRdb kept only the in-frame ones, dropping some. The table has about 710,000 clones, 87% seen once. CDR1 and CDR2 from the germline V gene are LNHNV and YYDKDF (reference sequence). CDR3 size: 17 residues. V was pared by 7 bases and J by 0 bases, with 11 bases of the junction left unmatched. Separately, the same data were catalogued under a study of human thymus T cells. Per that study: Thymic material originated from resections removed in the course of corrective heart surgery.

The sequence was collected from a boy younger than two with a congenital heart defect. What was sequenced was thymocytes. The chain joins TRBV15 to TRBJ1-4; 7 bases are shared with TRBD1. For the CDR3, the DNA is TGTGCCACCAAGGTTTCGGACAGGCCCCCAACTAATGAAAAACTGTTTTTT. It yields the protein CATKVSDRPPTNEKLFF.